This TCR beta chain appears in the sequencing data of a study of STAT3 mutations in large granular lymphocyte leukemia. Clones were sequenced by immunoSEQ multiplex PCR, and TCRdb holds only the in-frame ones, with some missing. Here the sample spans fewer than 3,000 clones, over 60% being singletons. About this clone: What it binds is not known.

The study, taken as a whole, reports: Every T-cell large granular lymphocyte leukemia patient had at least one immunodominant TCR beta clonotype.

V was clipped by 3 bases and J by 5 bases, with 8 bases between them. Germline V CDR1 and CDR2: SEHNR, FQNEAQ (reference sequence). This CDR3 is built from 13 residues. This rearrangement joins TRBV7-9 to TRBJ2-1; weak D call: TRBD2 (5 bases). The sample was peripheral blood mononuclear cells. This clonotype was sampled from a man in his sixties with T-cell large granular lymphocyte leukemia. Some clones in this sample may be carry-over from other donors' samples. DNA for the CDR3: TGTGCCAGCAGCTTCCCGGGGAACAATGAGCAGTTCTTC. This encodes CASSFPGNNEQFF.